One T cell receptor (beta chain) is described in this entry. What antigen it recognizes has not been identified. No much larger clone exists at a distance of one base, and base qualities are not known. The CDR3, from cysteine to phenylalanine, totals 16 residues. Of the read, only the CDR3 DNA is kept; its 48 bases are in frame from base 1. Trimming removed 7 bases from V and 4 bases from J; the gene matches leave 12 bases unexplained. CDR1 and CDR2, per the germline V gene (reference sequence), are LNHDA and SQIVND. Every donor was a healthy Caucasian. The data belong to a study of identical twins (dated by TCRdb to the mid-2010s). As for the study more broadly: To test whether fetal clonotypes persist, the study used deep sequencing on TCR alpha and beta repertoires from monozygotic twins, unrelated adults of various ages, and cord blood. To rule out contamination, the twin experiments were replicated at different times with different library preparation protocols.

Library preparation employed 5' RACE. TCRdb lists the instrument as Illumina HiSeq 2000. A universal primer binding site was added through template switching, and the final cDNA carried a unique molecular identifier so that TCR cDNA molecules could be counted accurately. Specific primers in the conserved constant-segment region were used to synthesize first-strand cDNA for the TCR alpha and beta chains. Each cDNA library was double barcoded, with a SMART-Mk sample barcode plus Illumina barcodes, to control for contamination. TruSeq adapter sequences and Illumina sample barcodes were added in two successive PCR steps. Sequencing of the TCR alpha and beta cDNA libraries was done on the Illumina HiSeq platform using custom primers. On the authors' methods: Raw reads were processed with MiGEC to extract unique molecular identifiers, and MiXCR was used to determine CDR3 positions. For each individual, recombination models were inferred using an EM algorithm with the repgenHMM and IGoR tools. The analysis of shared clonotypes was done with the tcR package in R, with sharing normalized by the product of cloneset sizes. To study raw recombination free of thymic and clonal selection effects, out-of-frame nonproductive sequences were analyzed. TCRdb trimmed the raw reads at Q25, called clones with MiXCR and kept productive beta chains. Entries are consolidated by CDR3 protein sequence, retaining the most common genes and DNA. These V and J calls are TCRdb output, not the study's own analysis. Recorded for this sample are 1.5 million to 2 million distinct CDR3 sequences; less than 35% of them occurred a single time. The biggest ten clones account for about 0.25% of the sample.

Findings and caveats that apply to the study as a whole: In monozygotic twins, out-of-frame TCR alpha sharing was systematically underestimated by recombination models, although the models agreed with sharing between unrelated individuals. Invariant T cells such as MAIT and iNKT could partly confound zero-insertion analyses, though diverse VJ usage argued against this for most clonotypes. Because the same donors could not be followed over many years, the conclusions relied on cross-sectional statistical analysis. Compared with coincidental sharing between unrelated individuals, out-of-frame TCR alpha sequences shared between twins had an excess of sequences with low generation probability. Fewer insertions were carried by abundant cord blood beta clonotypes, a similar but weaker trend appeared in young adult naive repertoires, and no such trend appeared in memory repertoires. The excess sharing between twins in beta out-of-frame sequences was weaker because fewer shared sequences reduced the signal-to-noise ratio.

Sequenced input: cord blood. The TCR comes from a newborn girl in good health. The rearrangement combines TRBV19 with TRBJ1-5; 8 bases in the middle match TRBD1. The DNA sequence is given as TGTGCCAGTACAATGTCCGGACAGGGCCTAAATCAGCCCCAGCATTTT. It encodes CASTMSGQGLNQPQHF.